The entry below describes one TCR beta chain. This clone was seen only a few times. Its antigen is currently not known. No quality values exist for individual bases; no much larger clone is one base distant. Each donor gave one peripheral blood draw, about 110 mL on average, collected into heparinised tubes. A BD FACSAria II was used to sort naive, central memory, regulatory and stem cell-like memory CD4+ T cells with a panel that included CD45RO, CCR7, CD25, CD127, CD95 and CD27. All sorted populations exceeded 95% purity. PBMCs were separated immediately by Lymphoprep density gradient centrifugation and were stained directly, without being cultured. Samples were stained and sorted in pairs, with one healthy donor and one patient per experiment, so that batch effects were minimized. Including the terminal cysteine and phenylalanine, the CDR3 comprises 15 residues. Only the CDR3 part of the read is kept: 45 bases, read in frame from the first base. The germline V gene supplies CDR1 SGDLS and CDR2 YYNGEE. The germline V and J ends show losses of 3 bases and 0 bases respectively, and no gene match explains 5 bases of the junction.

The sample belongs to a study of beta chain features in type 1 diabetes (dated by TCRdb to the late 2010s). The study in broad terms: No differences in mean age, gender distribution, total cell number or subset yield were found between patients and healthy donors. A total of over 95,000,000 sorted cells were examined across all samples, and RNA yield correlated strongly with the number of cells per subset. In the study, TCRB repertoires of sorted circulating CD4+ T cell subsets from recently diagnosed type 1 diabetes patients were compared with those of matched healthy donors. Regulatory and stem cell-like memory subsets were isolated from only 8 patients and about eight healthy donors, whereas naive and central memory subsets came from all 30 or so donors. Study-level results and caveats: Because cDNA rather than genomic DNA was sequenced, highly expressing activated cells could have been over-represented, although no difference in activation and CD3 levels was found between groups. At VDJ recombination sites, patients with type 1 diabetes made fewer insertions and deleted more nucleotides, a pattern implying thymic rearrangement abnormalities. HLA sub-analyses involved small numbers of individuals, so any influence of HLA type on TCRB rearrangement remained unresolved. In all four CD4+ subsets, TCRB CDR3 length was moderately but significantly shorter in type 1 diabetes patients. Shorter templates might have been favored by PCR, but patient and control samples were amplified and corrected together, so both groups would have been affected equally by any skew. Naive, central memory and regulatory TCRB repertoires appeared to be more alike among patients than among healthy donors.

The High Capacity cDNA Reverse Transcription Kit was used to reverse transcribe all of the isolated RNA, meaning that expressed TCRB transcripts were what got sequenced. Deep immunoSEQ sequencing was applied to naive, central memory and regulatory T cell samples, giving an average of about 3.4 million total reads per sample. Sorted cells were lysed in RLT buffer, and RNA was extracted using DNase-treated RNeasy Micro or Mini kits according to cell number. Each cell subset was processed on its own to prevent cross-contamination, while patient and healthy donor samples were processed together. Using the immunoSEQ multiplex PCR, TCRB sequences were amplified from cDNA into 87-bp fragments spanning the CDR3 region. Amplicons were sequenced on the Illumina HiSeq platform. Per the original workflow: Synthetic template baselines were used to correct PCR bias computationally, reads within Hamming distance 2 were collapsed, and singletons that could not be merged were discarded. Reads were aligned against IMGT so that V, D and J genes, CDR3 length and insertions or deletions at six rearrangement sites could be assigned. Within each subset, clonotype counts were normalized to the number of sorted cells before true diversity and Gini coefficients were calculated with the tcR R package. Repertoire sharing was quantified using the overlap coefficient calculated on TCRB nucleotide sequences. Out-of-frame TCRB sequences from naive cells were analyzed as a proxy for the pre-selection repertoire. TCRdb carries this immuneACCESS record with in-frame sequences only. Its versions omit some clonotypes, under half of them owing to an unresolved V gene in the studies checked, with the rest unexplained. That table furnishes V, J and clone size, whereas the DNA furnished D and trimming. The sample profile shows 680,000 or so clones; around 16% of them were found once. The ten largest clones represent around 0.1% of the sample.

Sequenced sample: naive CD4+ T cells from blood. The cell subset or site label of this sample denotes: true naive CD4+ T cells. In this chain, TRBV9 is recombined with TRBJ1-1, with 7 middle bases fitting TRBD1. The clonotype comes from a man aged 18 to 29 in good health. The encoded CDR3 is CASSAQTGVNTEAFF. The nucleotide sequence is TGTGCCAGCAGCGCCCAAACAGGGGTGAACACTGAAGCTTTCTTT.